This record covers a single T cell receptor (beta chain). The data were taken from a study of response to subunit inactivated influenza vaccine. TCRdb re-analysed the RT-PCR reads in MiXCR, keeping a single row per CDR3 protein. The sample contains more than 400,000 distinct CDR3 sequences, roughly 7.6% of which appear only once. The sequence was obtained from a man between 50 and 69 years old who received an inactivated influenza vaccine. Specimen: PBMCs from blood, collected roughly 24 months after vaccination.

CDR3 nucleotide sequence: TGTGCCAGCAGTTTTTCAGGGTCGGGCACTGAAGCTTTCTTT. Protein: CASSFSGSGTEAFF. The chain employs TRBV12-3 or TRBV12-4 and TRBJ1-1; perhaps TRBD1 as D (5 bases). The CDR3 length is 14 residues. V was clipped by 3 bases and J by 4 bases, with 12 bases between them.